Each of the 12 T cell receptor beta chains below was sequenced from the same sample in a study of brain T cells in children with intractable seizures. Surgery cases with the highest brain T cell transcript signatures were chosen for sequencing. The repertoire was sequenced with immunoSEQ multiplex PCR; TCRdb's copy has only in-frame clones and lacks some. The table shows fewer than 9,500 clones, with nearly 75% occurring only once. Sequenced here: resected brain tissue, sampled at surgery. The source is a boy in the first two years of life with tuberous sclerosis and intractable seizures.

The chain employs TRBV7-9 and TRBJ2-5, with no clear D. The CDR3 has 12 amino acids. V was pared by 4 bases and J by 5 bases, with 8 bases between. The germline V gene encodes CDR1 SEHNR and CDR2 FQNEAQ (reference sequence). For the CDR3, the DNA is TGTGCCAGCAGCTCAATCCGGGAGACCCAGTACTTC. This codes for CASSSIRETQYF. Full variable domain (remainder filled in from reference TRBV7-9 and TRBJ2-5): DTGVSQNPRHKITKRGQNVTFRCDPISEHNRLYWYRQTLGQGPEFLTYFQNEAQLEKSRLLSDRFSAERPKGSFSTLEIQRTEQGDSAMYLCASSSIRETQYFGPGTRLLVL.

In the case of this clone: Other nucleotide sequences from this sample produce the same CDR3. The J gene is TRBJ2-3, the V gene TRBV11-3; D is uncertain. Germline V lookup: CDR1 SGHNT, CDR2 YENEEA. The CDR3 has 14 amino acids. The V end lost 1 base, the J end lost 0 bases, and 5 bases lay between the germline ends. In nucleotides, the CDR3 is TGTGCCAGCAGCTTAGGGCGAAGCACAGATACGCAGTATTTT. This translates into CASSLGRSTDTQYF.

V gene TRBV19 combines with J gene TRBJ2-1, with D perhaps matching TRBD2 (6 bases). Germline lookup yields CDR1 LNHDA and CDR2 SQIVND (reference sequence). This CDR3 has 13 amino acids. V was trimmed by 7 bases and J by 9 bases, leaving 16 bases between them. The CDR3 sequence: CASKAGSIPEQFF. CDR3 coding DNA: TGTGCCAGTAAGGCCGGGAGCATTCCTGAGCAGTTCTTC.

CDR3 coding DNA: TGTGCCAGCAGTAGGCTAGCGGGAGGGCCGGGCGAGCAGTACTTC. This encodes CASSRLAGGPGEQYF. This chain uses TRBV27 with TRBJ2-7, with 12 positions matching TRBD2. Germline V lookup: CDR1 MNHEY, CDR2 SMNVEV (reference sequence). This CDR3 has 15 residues. The V gene end was trimmed by 5 bases and the J gene end by 6 bases; junction bases not matched to a gene: 8.

This chain links TRBV14 with TRBJ2-7; 10 bases match TRBD1. Per the germline V gene, CDR1 is SGHDN and CDR2 is FVKESK. The CDR3 sequence is 16 residues long. V shed 0 bases and J 4 bases; nucleotides not matched to a gene: 6. CDR3 DNA sequence: TGTGCCAGCAGCCAAGATAAGAGGACAGGGGGTTACGAGCAGTACTTC. It encodes CASSQDKRTGGYEQYF.

V gene TRBV4-2 combines with J gene TRBJ2-6; 7 bases fit TRBD2. Losses at the gene ends were 6 bases for V and 1 base for J; bases not matched to a gene: 15. This CDR3 has 19 residues. CDR1 is LGHNA, CDR2 YNFKEQ, per germline. The CDR3 coding sequence is TGTGCCAGCAGTCTCCAATGGGCTAGCGGAATATCTGGGGCCAACGTCCTGACTTTC. Protein product: CASSLQWASGISGANVLTF.

V and J are TRBV19 and TRBJ1-1; D is undetermined. The CDR3 extends over 13 amino acids. Germline V CDR1 and CDR2: LNHDA, SQIVND (reference sequence). V lost 4 bases, J lost 4 bases, and 10 bases lay in between. In nucleotides, the CDR3 is TGTGCCAGTAGTAACAGCCTTCCCACTGAAGCTTTCTTT. It codes for CASSNSLPTEAFF.

V gene TRBV6-6 combines with J gene TRBJ1-2; 7 nucleotides line up with TRBD1. This CDR3 comprises 11 residues. Germline CDR1 is MNHNY and CDR2 is SVGAGI (reference sequence). The trim removed 10 bases at V and 4 bases at J, leaving 3 bases unmatched. The CDR3 sequence is CATRDSYGYTF. CDR3 nucleotides: TGTGCCACCCGGGACAGCTATGGCTACACCTTC.

V is TRBV9 and J is TRBJ1-3; a possible D gene is TRBD1 (5 bases). V was trimmed by 4 bases and J by 0 bases, leaving 11 bases between them. Looked up from germline, CDR1 is SGDLS and CDR2 is YYNGEE. The CDR3 has 15 residues. For the CDR3, the DNA is TGTGCCAGCAGCAAACAGGTTGCCTCTGGAAACACCATATATTTT. It yields the protein CASSKQVASGNTIYF.

The rearrangement joins TRBV6-6 to TRBJ2-7, with a weak D call TRBD1 (6 bases). The V gene's germline CDR1 is MNHNY and CDR2 SVGAGI (reference sequence). The CDR3 runs 14 residues. Trimming cost V 5 bases and J 3 bases, with 14 bases left between them. The CDR3 nucleotides read TGTGCCAGCAGTCAACCCCAACAGGGCTACGAGCAGTACTTC. Translating gives CASSQPQQGYEQYF.

The gene calls are TRBV5-1 and TRBJ2-5; a possible D gene is TRBD2 (5 bases). This CDR3 is 15 amino acids long. V was shortened by 4 bases and J by 2 bases, with 15 bases between the two germline ends. CDR1 is SGHRS and CDR2 is YFSETQ in the germline V gene. This CDR3 reads CASSPGLSRQETQYF. The CDR3 region has the DNA TGCGCCAGCAGCCCCGGACTCTCTAGACAAGAGACCCAGTACTTC.

This clone was counted once. The CDR3, as DNA: TGTGCCAGCAGCATTCAGGGGGCCACCGGGGAGCTGTTTTTT. It codes for CASSIQGATGELFF. The chain links TRBV9 to TRBJ2-2; 8 bases agree with TRBD1. Germline CDR1 SGDLS, CDR2 YYNGEE. The CDR3 has 14 residues. J was trimmed by 4 bases and V by 4 bases; bases with no gene match: 3.